These 13 T cell receptor beta chains originate from one sample sequenced in a study of shared clonotypes between healthy human individuals. Profiling relied on immunoSEQ multiplex PCR, and the TCRdb table lists in-frame clones only, not all of them. Of roughly 2.4 million clones in the sample, 95% were seen once. Sequencing used naive CD4+ T cells sorted from blood. Subset in this sample: CD45RA+ positively selected. The origin of the receptors is a man aged 18 to 35 in good health.

For this clone: Other DNA sequences in the same sample also yield this CDR3. The chain is built from TRBV20-1 and TRBJ2-3; D is unresolved. The CDR3 loop spans 10 amino acids. V shed 3 bases and J shed 6 bases, with 4 bases lying between them. From germline, CDR1 is DFQATT and CDR2 SNEGSKA (reference sequence). CDR3 residues: CSASGDTQYF. The CDR3 bases are TGCAGTGCTAGCGGGGATACGCAGTATTTT.

The chain joins TRBV4-1 to TRBJ2-6; D might be TRBD1 (6 bases). Germline CDR1 is MGHRA and CDR2 is YSYEKL. V gave up 3 bases and J gave up 0 bases, with 18 bases separating them. This CDR3 spans 19 amino acids. CDR3: CASSHRTVTGNSGANVLTF. The DNA for the CDR3 is TGCGCCAGCAGCCACAGAACAGTAACAGGGAACTCTGGGGCCAACGTCCTGACTTTC.

Concerning this clone: Other DNA sequences within the sample encode an identical CDR3. V usage is TRBV18 and J usage is TRBJ2-7, with D perhaps TRBD1 (6 bases). This CDR3 is 13 amino acids long. V was pared by 3 bases and J by 1 base, with 7 bases between. CDR1 KGHSH and CDR2 LQKENI come from the germline V gene. CDR3 nucleotides: TGTGCCAGCTCACCCGACAGGTCCTACGAGCAGTACTTC. This gives the protein CASSPDRSYEQYF.

The chain links TRBV19 to TRBJ2-7; 7 bases map to TRBD2. The CDR3 extends over 15 amino acids. Germline-derived CDR1 and CDR2 are LNHDA and SQIVND (reference sequence). The trim removed 5 bases at V and 2 bases at J, leaving 9 bases unmatched. The CDR3 nucleotides read TGTGCCAGTAGTGCCTCTAGCGGAGGGGCCTACGAGCAGTACTTC. It translates to CASSASSGGAYEQYF.

V is TRBV19 and J is TRBJ2-7; unclear D gene. Germline CDR1 LNHDA, CDR2 SQIVND (reference sequence). There are 11 residues in the CDR3. V was clipped by 9 bases and J by 5 bases, with 11 bases between them. CDR3 sequence reads: CASSVAHEQYF. DNA of the CDR3: TGTGCCAGCAGCGTGGCCCACGAGCAGTACTTC.

V and J are TRBV2 and TRBJ1-4; D might be TRBD1 (5 bases). V was trimmed by 4 bases and J by 8 bases, leaving 17 bases between them. CDR1 and CDR2 (germline): SNHLY, FYNNEI. This CDR3 region has 15 residues. The DNA of the CDR3 is TGTGCCAGCAGTGTGGCAAGGGGCCGGGAAGAAAAACTGTTTTTT. It yields the protein CASSVARGREEKLFF.

The chain employs TRBV18 and TRBJ2-7; tentative D call: TRBD1 (5 bases). Germline lookup yields CDR1 KGHSH and CDR2 LQKENI. The V end lost 1 base, the J end lost 3 bases, and 13 bases lay between the germline ends. This CDR3 spans 15 amino acids. In DNA, the CDR3 is TGTGCCAGCTCACCACTCACGGAAACAGGCTACGAGCAGTACTTC. It specifies CASSPLTETGYEQYF.

The rearrangement uses TRBV5-4 and TRBJ1-5; TRBD1 aligns across 7 bases. Trimming took 4 bases from V and 3 from J; bases not matched to a gene: 7. The CDR3 totals 15 residues. Germline values: CDR1 SGHNT, CDR2 YYREEE (reference sequence). The CDR3 protein is CASSQGTAPNQPQHF. CDR3 nucleotides: TGTGCCAGCAGCCAAGGGACAGCCCCCAATCAGCCCCAGCATTTT.

CDR3 residues: CASSPRNNEQFF. The CDR3 DNA sequence: TGTGCCAGCAGTCCTAGGAACAATGAGCAGTTCTTC. The chain carries TRBV6-6 and TRBJ2-1; no clear D gene. The length of the CDR3 is 12 residues. Trimming removed 5 bases at V and 5 bases at J, with 7 bases between. Germline V lookup: CDR1 MNHNY, CDR2 SVGAGI (reference sequence).

The rearrangement joins TRBV4-1 to TRBJ1-6; D is unclear. Germline values: CDR1 MGHRA, CDR2 YSYEKL. Trimming pared 0 bases from V and 3 bases from J, leaving 15 bases between. This CDR3 is built from 18 residues. In DNA form, the CDR3 reads TGCGCCAGCAGCCAAGATGGAGGCAGAAGTCTCTATAATTCACCCCTCCACTTT. It encodes CASSQDGGRSLYNSPLHF.

This chain connects TRBV5-1 to TRBJ2-5; the match to TRBD1 covers 8 bases. Germline V CDR1 and CDR2: SGHRS, YFSETQ. CDR3 length equals 16 residues. With 3 bases clipped from V and 4 bases from J, the junction kept 11 bases outside the gene matches. DNA for the CDR3: TGCGCCAGCAGCTCGGCATCTCAGGGGGCAGGAGAGACCCAGTACTTC. It encodes CASSSASQGAGETQYF.

The V call is TRBV4-3, the J call TRBJ1-3; the D gene is possibly TRBD1 (5 bases). CDR1 and CDR2 (germline): LGHNA, YSLEER. V was shortened by 0 bases and J by 0 bases, with 12 bases between the two germline ends. This CDR3 spans 17 amino acids. The CDR3 loop reads CASSQEGLQSSGNTIYF. In DNA, the CDR3 is TGCGCCAGCAGCCAAGAGGGACTCCAGAGCTCTGGAAACACCATATATTTT.

This chain uses TRBV6-1 with TRBJ1-5, with D tentatively TRBD1 (5 bases). The ends were cut back, 5 bases at V and 6 bases at J, with 8 bases in the middle. The CDR3 consists of 12 residues. The V gene's germline CDR1 is MNHNS and CDR2 SASEGT. CDR3 nucleotides: TGTGCCAGCAGTCTGGGGCGTCAGCCCCAGCATTTT. Encoded protein: CASSLGRQPQHF.